The present T cell receptor (beta chain) was sequenced within a study of regulatory T cells in long-lasting Graves disease. Stated time point: newly diagnosed GD, antithyroid drugs for less than 3 months. Following extraction of RNA from PBMCs, that RNA was used to make the TCR library. iRepertoire HTBI primers and Arm-PCR of CDR3 regions built TCR beta libraries. MiXCR was run by TCRdb on the multiplex PCR reads, yielding one entry per CDR3 protein. The sample has roughly 440,000 distinct CDR3 sequences; about 16% are singletons. CDR1 and CDR2 (germline): MDHEN, SYDVKM. The CDR3 spans 15 residues. With V trimmed by 6 bases and J by 5 bases, 12 bases remained unmatched. In its sample, this clonotype was seen a few times. These data were also reused for a study on T cells in Graves' hyperthyroidism and ophthalmopathy. That work adds: Reasons for excluding patients were uncontrolled infection, other autoimmune disease, pregnancy or lactation.

The clonotype comes from a woman aged 18-30 years with Graves disease. The source was peripheral blood mononuclear cells (PBMCs), collected at new diagnosis, from a patient treated with antithyroid drugs. V gene TRBV28 combines with J gene TRBJ1-2, with TRBD1 matching 7 bases. Here the CDR3 DNA reads TGTGCCAGCAGCCCCCCAGACAGGGTATGGTATGGCTACACCTTC. Protein sequence: CASSPPDRVWYGYTF.